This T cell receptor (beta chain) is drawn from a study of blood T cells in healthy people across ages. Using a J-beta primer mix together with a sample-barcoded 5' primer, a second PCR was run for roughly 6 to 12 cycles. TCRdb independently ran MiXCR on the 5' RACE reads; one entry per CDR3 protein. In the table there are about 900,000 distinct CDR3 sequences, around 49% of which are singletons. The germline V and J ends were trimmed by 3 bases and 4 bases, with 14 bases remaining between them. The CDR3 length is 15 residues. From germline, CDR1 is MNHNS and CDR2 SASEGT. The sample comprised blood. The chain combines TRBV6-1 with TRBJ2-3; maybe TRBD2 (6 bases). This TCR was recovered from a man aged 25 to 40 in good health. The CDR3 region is CASSEAGPGADTQYF. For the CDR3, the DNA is TGTGCCAGCAGTGAGGCGGGGCCGGGGGCAGATACGCAGTATTTT.